This T cell receptor beta chain was captured in a study of shared clonotypes between healthy human individuals. Study overall: Aged 18 to 49, the donors were a couple of women and three men.

Whole-study findings and limits: Memory subsets generally showed smaller estimated richness than naive subsets did.

Turning to this clone: Its antigen is undetermined.

V lost 5 bases to trimming and J lost 4 bases; unmatched junction nucleotides: 10. Germline V gene lookup returns CDR1 SGHAT and CDR2 FQNNGV. This CDR3 is built from 15 residues. TCRdb's copy holds only in-frame clones and misses some; the assay was immunoSEQ multiplex PCR. Here the sample spans 2,500,000 or so clones, roughly 93% being singletons. The sequence came from a man between 18 and 35 years old in good health. Some clones in this sample may be carry-over from other donors' samples. This chain links TRBV11-2 with TRBJ2-7; 8 positions match TRBD1. Input material: naive CD4+ T cells from PBMCs. Subset reported: CD45RA+ positively selected. The CDR3 here is CASSSSQGTGYEQYF. In DNA, the CDR3 is TGTGCCAGCAGCAGTTCCCAGGGGACAGGTTACGAGCAGTACTTC.